The T cell receptor beta chain under discussion was sequenced for a study of regulatory T cells in long-lasting Graves disease. Findings of the study overall: Sampling was limited to peripheral blood rather than thyroid tissue. Whereas 966 public clonotypes were shared by new patients, persistent patients shared more, at some 2,900.

This clonotype was seen many times. Its cognate antigen is unknown. A read error may produce the germline difference seen at one junction end. Arm-PCR with iRepertoire HTBI primers amplified the CDR3 regions for these TCR beta libraries. One entry per CDR3 protein, called by TCRdb with MiXCR from the multiplex PCR reads. The sample records 400,000 to 500,000 distinct CDR3 sequences, roughly 17% being singletons. Specified time point: newly diagnosed GD, antithyroid drugs for less than 3 months. Scientists built the TCR library using RNA that was extracted from PBMCs. EDTA tubes collected 7.5 to 9.5 milliliters of peripheral blood. CDR1 SGHTA and CDR2 FQGNSA come from the germline V gene. CDR3 length: 13 residues. This sample was also put to use in a study of T cells in Graves' hyperthyroidism and ophthalmopathy. That report notes: HTBI primers were employed in a first-round RT-PCR of the TCR CDR3.

The clonotype was recovered from a woman between 25 and 40 years old with Graves disease. The specimen comprised peripheral blood mononuclear cells (PBMCs), sampled at new diagnosis, from a patient treated with antithyroid drugs. The J gene is TRBJ2-5, the V gene TRBV7-2, with D uncertain. DNA for the CDR3: TGTGCCAGCAGCGTCCAAAACCAGGAGACCCAGTACTTC. Translating gives CASSVQNQETQYF.